What follows is one T cell receptor (beta chain) and its context. Only in-frame clones appear in the TCRdb table, and some are missing; sequencing was by immunoSEQ multiplex PCR. The data show about 120,000 clones, with 92% seen just once and 6% to 9% held by the top ten. This entry belongs to a study of T cell responses to AZD1222 COVID-19 vaccine. This CDR3 is 16 amino acids long. Germline V gene data show CDR1 as MDHEN and CDR2 as SYDVKM. V shed 2 bases and J 0 bases; nucleotides not matched to a gene: 7. The receptor was derived from an adult who received the AZD1222 COVID-19 vaccine. The sample here was peripheral blood, taken 28 days after the second AZD1222 dose. The gene calls are TRBV28 and TRBJ2-7, with 7 positions matching TRBD2. As DNA, the CDR3 is TGTGCCAGCAGTTTACTGGGGACTATGAGCTCCTACGAGCAGTACTTC. Amino acid sequence: CASSLLGTMSSYEQYF. Complete variable domain (other parts from reference TRBV28 and TRBJ2-7): DVKVTQSSRYLVKRTGEKVFLECVQDMDHENMFWYRQDPGLGLRLIYFSYDVKMKEKGDIPEGYSVSREKKERFSLILESASTNQTSMYLCASSLLGTMSSYEQYFGPGTRLTVT.